Listed here is a single TCR beta chain. Its antigen is currently unknown. This CDR3 comprises 15 residues. CDR1 is KGHSH and CDR2 is LQKENI in the germline V gene. Trimming pared 3 bases from V and 3 bases from J, leaving 12 bases between. The sample is drawn from a study of neoadjuvant nivolumab and ipilimumab in lung cancer. Study at large: The combination arm added day-1 ipilimumab 1 mg/kg to nivolumab 3 mg/kg on days 1, 15, 29.

TCRdb keeps only in-frame clones here, not all; method: immunoSEQ multiplex PCR. The sample has 40,000 to 60,000 clones, around 89% seen once; the top ten hold 3% to 4%. The study's findings and limits: Only a single major-pathologic-response sample was available for clonality analysis. TCR sequencing covered a small number of samples.

The chain joins TRBV18 to TRBJ1-3; D possibly corresponds to TRBD1 (6 bases). The material was blood, obtained before neoadjuvant nivolumab, alone or with ipilimumab. The receptor was isolated from an adult with non-small cell lung cancer. Some clones in this sample may be carry-over from other donors' samples. The CDR3 nucleotides are TGTGCCAGCTCACCCGCAGGGGACGTTGGAAACACCATATATTTT. Protein: CASSPAGDVGNTIYF.